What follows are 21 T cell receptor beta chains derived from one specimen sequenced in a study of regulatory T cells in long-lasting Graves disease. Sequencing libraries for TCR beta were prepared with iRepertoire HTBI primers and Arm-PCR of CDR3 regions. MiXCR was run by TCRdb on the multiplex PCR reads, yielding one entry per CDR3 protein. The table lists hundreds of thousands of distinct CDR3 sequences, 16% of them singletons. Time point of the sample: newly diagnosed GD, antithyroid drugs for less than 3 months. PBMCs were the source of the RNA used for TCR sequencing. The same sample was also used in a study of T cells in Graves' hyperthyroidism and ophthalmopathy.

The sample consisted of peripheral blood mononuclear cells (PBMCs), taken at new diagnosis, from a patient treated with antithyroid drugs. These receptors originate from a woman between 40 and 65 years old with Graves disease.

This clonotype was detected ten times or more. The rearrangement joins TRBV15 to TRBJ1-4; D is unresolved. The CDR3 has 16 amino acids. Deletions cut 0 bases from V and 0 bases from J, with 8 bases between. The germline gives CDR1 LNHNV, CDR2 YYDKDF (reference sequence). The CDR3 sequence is CATSRDPLSTNEKLFF. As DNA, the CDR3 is TGTGCCACCAGCAGAGACCCGCTTTCAACTAATGAAAAACTGTTTTTT. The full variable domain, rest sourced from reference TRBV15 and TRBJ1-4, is DAMVIQNPRYQVTQFGKPVTLSCSQTLNHNVMYWYQQKSSQAPKLLFHYYDKDFNNEADTPDNFQSRRPNTSFCFLDIRSPGLGDTAMYLCATSRDPLSTNEKLFFGSGTQLSVL.

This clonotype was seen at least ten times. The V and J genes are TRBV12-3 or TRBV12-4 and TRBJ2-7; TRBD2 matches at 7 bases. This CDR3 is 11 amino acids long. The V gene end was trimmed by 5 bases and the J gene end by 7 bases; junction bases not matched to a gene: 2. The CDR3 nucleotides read TGTGCCAGCAGTGGGGGGGGTGAGCAGTACTTC. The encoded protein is CASSGGGEQYF.

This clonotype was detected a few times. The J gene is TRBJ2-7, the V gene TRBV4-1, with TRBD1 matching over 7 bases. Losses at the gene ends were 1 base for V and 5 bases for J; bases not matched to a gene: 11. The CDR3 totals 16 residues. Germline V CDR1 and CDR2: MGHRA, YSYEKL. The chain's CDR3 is CASSQGEVTGFDEQYF. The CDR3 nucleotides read TGCGCCAGCAGCCAAGGGGAAGTGACAGGGTTCGACGAGCAGTACTTC.

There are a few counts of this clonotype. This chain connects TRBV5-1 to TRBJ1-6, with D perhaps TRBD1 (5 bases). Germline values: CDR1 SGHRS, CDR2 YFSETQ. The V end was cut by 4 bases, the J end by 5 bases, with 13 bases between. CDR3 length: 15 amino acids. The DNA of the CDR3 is TGCGCCAGCAGCCGGCAAGAAGGGGATAATTCACCCCTCCACTTT. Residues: CASSRQEGDNSPLHF.

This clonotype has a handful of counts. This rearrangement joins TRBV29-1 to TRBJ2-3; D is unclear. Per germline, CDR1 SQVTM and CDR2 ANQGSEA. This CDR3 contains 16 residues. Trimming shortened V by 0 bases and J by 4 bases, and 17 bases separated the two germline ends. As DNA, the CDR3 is TGCAGCGTTGAAGATCGAACGATTACCGTAGCAGATACGCAGTATTTT. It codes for CSVEDRTITVADTQYF.

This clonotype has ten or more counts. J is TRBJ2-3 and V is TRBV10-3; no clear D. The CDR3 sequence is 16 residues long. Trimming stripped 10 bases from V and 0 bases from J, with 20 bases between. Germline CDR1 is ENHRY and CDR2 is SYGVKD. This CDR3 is CATEPTLTSSTDTQYF. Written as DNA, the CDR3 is TGTGCCACCGAGCCGACATTGACCTCAAGCACAGATACGCAGTATTTT.

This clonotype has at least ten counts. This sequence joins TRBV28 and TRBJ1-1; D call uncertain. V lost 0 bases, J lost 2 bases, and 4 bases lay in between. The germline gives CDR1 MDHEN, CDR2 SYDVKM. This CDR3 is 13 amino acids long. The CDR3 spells CASSLWVNTEAFF. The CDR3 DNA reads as TGTGCCAGCAGTTTATGGGTTAACACTGAAGCTTTCTTT.

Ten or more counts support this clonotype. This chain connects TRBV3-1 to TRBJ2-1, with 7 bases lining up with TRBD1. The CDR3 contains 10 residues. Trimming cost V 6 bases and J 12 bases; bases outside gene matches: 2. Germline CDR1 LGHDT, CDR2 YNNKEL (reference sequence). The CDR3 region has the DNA TGTGCCAGCAGTGGGGACAGGCAGTTCTTC. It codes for CASSGDRQFF.

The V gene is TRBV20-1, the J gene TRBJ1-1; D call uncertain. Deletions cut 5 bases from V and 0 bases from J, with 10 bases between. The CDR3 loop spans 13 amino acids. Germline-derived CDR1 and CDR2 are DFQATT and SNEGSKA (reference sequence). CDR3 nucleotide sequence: TGCAGTGCTGGACGGAGCTTGAACACTGAAGCTTTCTTT. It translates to CSAGRSLNTEAFF.

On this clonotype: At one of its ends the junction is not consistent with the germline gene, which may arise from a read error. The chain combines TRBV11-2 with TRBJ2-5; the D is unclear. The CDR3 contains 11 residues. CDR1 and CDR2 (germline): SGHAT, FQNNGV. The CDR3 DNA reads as TGTGCCAGCAGCTTGAGAGAGACCCGGTACTTC. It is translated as CASSLRETRYF.

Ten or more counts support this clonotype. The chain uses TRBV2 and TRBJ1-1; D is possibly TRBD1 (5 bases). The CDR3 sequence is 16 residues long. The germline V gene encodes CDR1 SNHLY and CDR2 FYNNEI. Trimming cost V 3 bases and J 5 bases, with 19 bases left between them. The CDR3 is CASSDWTSAGRTEAFF. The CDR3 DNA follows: TGTGCCAGCAGTGACTGGACATCGGCAGGGAGGACTGAAGCTTTCTTT.

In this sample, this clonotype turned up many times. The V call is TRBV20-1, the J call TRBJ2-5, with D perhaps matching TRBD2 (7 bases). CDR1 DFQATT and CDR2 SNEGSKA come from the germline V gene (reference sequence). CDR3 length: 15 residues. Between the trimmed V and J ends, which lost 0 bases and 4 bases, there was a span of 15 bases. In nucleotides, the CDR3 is TGCAGTGCTAGAGAATCCGGGGGGCTTGGAGAGACCCAGTACTTC. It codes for CSARESGGLGETQYF.

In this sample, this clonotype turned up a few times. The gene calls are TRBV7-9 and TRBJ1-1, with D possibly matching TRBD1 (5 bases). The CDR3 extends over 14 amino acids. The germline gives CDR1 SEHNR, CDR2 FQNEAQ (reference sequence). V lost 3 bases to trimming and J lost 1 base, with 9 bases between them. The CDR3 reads CASSFGHSNTEAFF. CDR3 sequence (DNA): TGTGCCAGCAGCTTTGGACACTCGAACACTGAAGCTTTCTTT.

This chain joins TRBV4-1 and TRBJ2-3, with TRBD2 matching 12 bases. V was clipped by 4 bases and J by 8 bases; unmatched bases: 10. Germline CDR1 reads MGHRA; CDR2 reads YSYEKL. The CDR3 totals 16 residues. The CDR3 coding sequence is TGCGCCAGCAGCCTTGAAGGGACTAGCGGGTCTACTACGCAGTATTTT. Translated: CASSLEGTSGSTTQYF.

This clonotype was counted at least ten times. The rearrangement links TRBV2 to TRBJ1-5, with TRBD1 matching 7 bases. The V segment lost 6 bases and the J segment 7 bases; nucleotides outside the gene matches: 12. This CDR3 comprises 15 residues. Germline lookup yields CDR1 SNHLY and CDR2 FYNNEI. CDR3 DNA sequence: TGTGCCAGCAGGAGCGCGAGGGGGCGAGGCCAGCCCCAGCATTTT. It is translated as CASRSARGRGQPQHF.

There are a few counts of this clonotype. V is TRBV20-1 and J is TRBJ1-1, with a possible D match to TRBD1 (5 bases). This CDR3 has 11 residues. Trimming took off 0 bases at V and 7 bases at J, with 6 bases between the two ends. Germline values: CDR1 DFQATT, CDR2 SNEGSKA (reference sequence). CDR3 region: CSARETDEAFF. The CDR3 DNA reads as TGCAGTGCTAGAGAGACAGATGAAGCTTTCTTT.

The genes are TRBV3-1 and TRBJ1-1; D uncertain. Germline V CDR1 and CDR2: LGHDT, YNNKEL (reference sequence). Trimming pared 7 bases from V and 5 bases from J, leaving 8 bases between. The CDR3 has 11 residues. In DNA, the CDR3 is TGTGCCAGCACCAAGGGAACTGAAGCTTTCTTT. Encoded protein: CASTKGTEAFF.

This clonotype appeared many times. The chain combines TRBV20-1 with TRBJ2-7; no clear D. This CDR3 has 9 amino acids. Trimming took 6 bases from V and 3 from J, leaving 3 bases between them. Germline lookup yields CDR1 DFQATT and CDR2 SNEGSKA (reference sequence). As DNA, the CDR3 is TGCAGTGCGGGCTACGAGCAGTACTTC. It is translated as CSAGYEQYF.

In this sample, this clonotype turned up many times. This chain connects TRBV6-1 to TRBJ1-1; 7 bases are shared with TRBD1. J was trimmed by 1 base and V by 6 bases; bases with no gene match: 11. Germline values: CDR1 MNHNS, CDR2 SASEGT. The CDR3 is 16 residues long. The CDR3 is CASSLTGKGPNTEAFF. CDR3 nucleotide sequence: TGTGCCAGCAGCCTGACAGGGAAGGGTCCGAACACTGAAGCTTTCTTT.

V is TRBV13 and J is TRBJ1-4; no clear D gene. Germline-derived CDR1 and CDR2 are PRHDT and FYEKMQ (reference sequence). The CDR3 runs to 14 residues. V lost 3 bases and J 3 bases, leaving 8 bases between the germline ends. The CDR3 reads CASSLWEANEKLFF. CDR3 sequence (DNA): TGTGCCAGCAGCTTGTGGGAGGCTAATGAAAAACTGTTTTTT. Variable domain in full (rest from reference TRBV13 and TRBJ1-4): AAGVIQSPRHLIKEKRETATLKCYPIPRHDTVYWYQQGPGQDPQFLISFYEKMQSDKGSIPDRFSAQQFSDYHSELNMSSLELGDSALYFCASSLWEANEKLFFGSGTQLSVL.

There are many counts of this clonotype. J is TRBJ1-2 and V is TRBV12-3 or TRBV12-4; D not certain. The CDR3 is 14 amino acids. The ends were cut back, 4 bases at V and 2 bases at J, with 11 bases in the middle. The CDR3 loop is CASSYGRLNYGYTF. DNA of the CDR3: TGTGCCAGCAGTTATGGCAGACTAAACTATGGCTACACCTTC.